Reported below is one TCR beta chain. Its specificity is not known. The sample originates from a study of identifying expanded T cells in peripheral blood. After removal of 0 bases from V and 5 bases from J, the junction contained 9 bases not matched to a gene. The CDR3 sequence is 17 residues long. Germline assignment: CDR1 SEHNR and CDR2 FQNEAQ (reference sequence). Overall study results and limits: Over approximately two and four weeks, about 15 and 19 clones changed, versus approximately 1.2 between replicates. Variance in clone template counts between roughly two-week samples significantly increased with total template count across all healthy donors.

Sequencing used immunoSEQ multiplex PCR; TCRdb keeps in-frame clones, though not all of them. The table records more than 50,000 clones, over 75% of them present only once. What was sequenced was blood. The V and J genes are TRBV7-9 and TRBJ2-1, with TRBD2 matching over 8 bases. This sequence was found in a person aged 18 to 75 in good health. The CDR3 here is CASSLAHGSGADNEQFF. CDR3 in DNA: TGTGCCAGCAGCTTAGCGCACGGTAGCGGGGCAGACAATGAGCAGTTCTTC.